This TCR beta chain was sequenced for a study of blood T cell repertoires in COVID-19. Study at large: The samples span acute and convalescent COVID-19 from the United States, Italy and Spain. The cDNA or gDNA used as material had been derived from T cells, B-cell-depleted T cells, or PBMCs.

As processed by the authors: Estimates of nucleated cell counts were drawn from the amplification of reference gene primers. Clones were read by immunoSEQ multiplex PCR, and TCRdb kept only the in-frame ones, dropping some. That table supplies the V and J calls and clone size; D and trimming were determined from the DNA. The sample lists approximately 400,000 clones, roughly 90% seen once, with roughly 1.2% in the top ten. This clone was recorded once. Sequences were obtained from peripheral blood. The source is a man aged 35-49 years with acute or convalescent COVID-19.

CDR3 sequence reads: CASRGQVNTEAFF. CDR3 DNA: TGTGCCAGCAGGGGACAGGTGAACACTGAAGCTTTCTTT. The chain joins TRBV12-3 or TRBV12-4 to TRBJ1-1; 8 positions match TRBD1. Germline trimming cut 6 bases from V and 0 bases from J; bases unmatched to any gene: 0. The CDR3 runs 13 residues.